This T cell receptor (beta chain) was profiled in a study of shared clonotypes between healthy human individuals. Study-level findings and limits: A handful of donors shared roughly 5% of their naive CD4 clonotypes.

This clone has a handful of counts. The antigen is undetermined. The length of the CDR3 is 17 residues. Germline V CDR1 and CDR2: SQVTM, ANQGSEA. Trimming removed 2 bases from V and 4 bases from J; junction bases left unmatched: 12. In the study's own analysis: Sequence data from immunoSEQ were junction-only and lacked quality scores; consequently, filtering differed. Generated by immunoSEQ multiplex PCR, the TCRdb table keeps only in-frame clones and is missing some. D and trimming were read from the DNA, whereas the V and J calls and clone size are those reported in that table. The sample holds 730,000 or so clones, more than 70% seen once.

The J gene is TRBJ2-5, the V gene TRBV29-1, with 11 nucleotides matching TRBD2. The specimen was memory CD4+ T cells sorted from blood. Subset of the sample: CD45RA-negative fraction. The receptor was isolated from a woman aged 25 to 39 in good health. The CDR3 region is CSVERTSGRGGAETQYF. CDR3 sequence (DNA): TGCAGCGTTGAAAGAACTAGCGGGAGAGGGGGCGCAGAGACCCAGTACTTC.